Listed below are T cell receptor beta chains from one sample, sequenced in a study of siplizumab effects on memory and regulatory T cells. Libraries were prepared by immunoSEQ multiplex PCR; TCRdb keeps only in-frame clonotypes and omits some of them. This sample has more than 95,000 clones, with over 90% found just once. Material: Tregs sorted from blood. These receptors were obtained from a human donor in good health. Both conserved end residues are part of each CDR3. The D gene is left open where the match is weak. Size values are once, few and many counts, or a class for expanded clones, and some rows have none.

- once TRBJ2-5 TRBV11-3 CASSLGGARRETQYF
- - TRBJ1-1 TRBV30 CAWSRKNTEAFF
- - TRBJ2-7 TRBV25-1 CASSERRQGRTYEQYF
TRBD1 - TRBJ1-5 TRBV6-6 CASVVGTGGAQHF
- once TRBJ1-2 TRBV19 CASMGVRGLNYGYTF
- - TRBJ2-5 TRBV5-1 CASSQATGRQETQYF
- - TRBJ1-3 TRBV15 CATSRARQDTIYF
- - TRBJ2-5 TRBV6-1 CASSSDPREETQYF
- - TRBJ2-1 TRBV19 CASSLLPVNEQFF
TRBD1 - TRBJ1-2 TRBV5-1 CASSSAPTGNGYTF
- - TRBJ2-7 TRBV18 CASSPTNYEQYF
- - TRBJ1-2 TRBV5-1 CASTSGVGYGYTF
- - TRBJ2-7 TRBV5-4 CASSRTGTLYEQYF
TRBD2 - TRBJ2-7 TRBV5-1 CASSGLAGEGYEQYF
- - TRBJ1-3 TRBV6-1 CASGEAGNTIYF
TRBD2 - TRBJ2-7 TRBV5-1 CASSLGGVYEQYF
TRBD1 - TRBJ1-6 TRBV16 CASSARQGGHSPLHF
- - TRBJ1-4 TRBV29-1 CSVVFREKGEKLFF
- - TRBJ1-6 TRBV28 CASSWAGQFRSSPLHF
- once TRBJ1-1 TRBV4-2 CASSLTRTGNTEAFF
- - TRBJ2-5 TRBV10-3 CAISETGPQETQYF
- - TRBJ1-6 TRBV2 CASNPTGSSYSPLHF
- once TRBJ1-6 TRBV25-1 CASRDRRNSPLHF
TRBD2 once TRBJ2-7 TRBV18 CASSPSASGNFLSGEQYF
- - TRBJ1-2 TRBV2 CASNNRLYGYTF
- once TRBJ1-3 TRBV7-8 CASSLVGRALSGNTIYF
- once TRBJ2-1 TRBV5-1 CASSLEGTEQFF
- - TRBJ2-2 TRBV6-5 CASSYKGTGELFF
- - TRBJ1-4 TRBV9 CASSFSGQGLEKLFF
- - TRBJ2-3 TRBV4-3 CASSQGGEADTQYF
TRBD2 - TRBJ2-3 TRBV9 CASSVGASGSTDTQYF
- - TRBJ2-2 TRBV12-2 CASRLARGLSNTGELFF
- - TRBJ1-1 TRBV1 CTSSPGAERDTEAFF
- - TRBJ1-1 TRBV7-3 CASSPSGDSEAFF
- - TRBJ1-1 TRBV5-1 CASSFEGGLGSGAFF
- - TRBJ1-2 TRBV25-1 CASSGMTGTRGFGYTF
- - TRBJ2-3 TRBV6-6 CASSYSGITDTQYF
- - TRBJ1-5 TRBV2 CASSEGGNQPQHF
- - TRBJ2-5 TRBV5-1 CASSLNNQETQYF
TRBD1 - TRBJ1-6 TRBV5-1 CASSFWTGTGSPLHF
- - TRBJ1-3 TRBV30 CAWSVDLSGNTIYF
- - TRBJ1-2 TRBV6-5 CASSFRDTGGYGYTF
- - TRBJ2-2 TRBV6-6 CASSIWQGNTGELFF
TRBD1 - TRBJ1-1 TRBV19 CASSIDRTGRANTEAFF
TRBD2 - TRBJ2-5 TRBV30 CAWSFIAGGPETQYF